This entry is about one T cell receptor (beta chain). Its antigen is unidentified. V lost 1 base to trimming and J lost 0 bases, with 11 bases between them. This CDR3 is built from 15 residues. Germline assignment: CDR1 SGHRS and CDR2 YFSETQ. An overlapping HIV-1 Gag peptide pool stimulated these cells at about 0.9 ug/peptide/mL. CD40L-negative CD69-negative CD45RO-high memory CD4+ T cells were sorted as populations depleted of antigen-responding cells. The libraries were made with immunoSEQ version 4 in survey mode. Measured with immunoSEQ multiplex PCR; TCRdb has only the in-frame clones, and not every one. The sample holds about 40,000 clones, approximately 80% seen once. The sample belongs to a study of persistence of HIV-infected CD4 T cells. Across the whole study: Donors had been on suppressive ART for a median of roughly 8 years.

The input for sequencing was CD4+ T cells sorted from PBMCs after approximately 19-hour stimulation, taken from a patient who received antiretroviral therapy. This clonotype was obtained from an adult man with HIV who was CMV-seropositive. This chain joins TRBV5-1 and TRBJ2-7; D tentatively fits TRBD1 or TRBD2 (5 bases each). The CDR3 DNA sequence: TGCGCCAGCAGCTTGAAAGTAGGGACCTCCTACGAGCAGTACTTC. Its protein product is CASSLKVGTSYEQYF.